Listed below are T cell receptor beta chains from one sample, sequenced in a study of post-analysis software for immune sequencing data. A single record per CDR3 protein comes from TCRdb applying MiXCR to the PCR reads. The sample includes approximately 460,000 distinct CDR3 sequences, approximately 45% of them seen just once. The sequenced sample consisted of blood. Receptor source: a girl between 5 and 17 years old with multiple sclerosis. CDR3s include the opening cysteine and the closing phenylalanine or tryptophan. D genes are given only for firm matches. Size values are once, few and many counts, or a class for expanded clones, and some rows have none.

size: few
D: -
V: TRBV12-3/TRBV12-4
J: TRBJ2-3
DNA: TGTGCCAGCAAACCCACAGGGTTCTCAGATACGCAGTATTTT
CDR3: CASKPTGFSDTQYF

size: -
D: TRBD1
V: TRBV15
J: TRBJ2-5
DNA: TGTGCCACCAGCAAGGACAGGGGGTGGGAGCAGTACTTC
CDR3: CATSKDRGWEQYF

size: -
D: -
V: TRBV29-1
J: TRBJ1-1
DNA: TGCAGCGTCCATCAGGTGAGGTGGACTGAAGCTTTCTTT
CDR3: CSVHQVRWTEAFF

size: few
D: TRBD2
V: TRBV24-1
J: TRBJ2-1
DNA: TGTGCCACCAGTGATTCGGGAGGGCCAGGTGATGAGCAGTTCTTC
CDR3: CATSDSGGPGDEQFF

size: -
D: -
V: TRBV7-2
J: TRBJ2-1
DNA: TGTGCCAGCAATGTTGGCGGATTGTTCAATGAGCAGTTCTTC
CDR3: CASNVGGLFNEQFF

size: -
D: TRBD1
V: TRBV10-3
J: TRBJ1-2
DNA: TGTGCCATGACCTCCGGGACAGCGTATGGCTACACCTTC
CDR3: CAMTSGTAYGYTF

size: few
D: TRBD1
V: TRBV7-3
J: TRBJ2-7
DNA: TGTGCCAGCAGCTTACATGGGACAGGGTCCGAGCAGTACTTC
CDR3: CASSLHGTGSEQYF

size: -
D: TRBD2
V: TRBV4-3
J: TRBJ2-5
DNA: TGCGCCAGCAGCCAAGGACTAGCGGGAGGCAAGACCCAGTACTTC
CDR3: CASSQGLAGGKTQYF

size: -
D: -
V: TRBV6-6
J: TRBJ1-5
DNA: TGTGCCAGCAGACTTAATAGCAATCAGCCCCAGCATTTT
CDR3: CASRLNSNQPQHF

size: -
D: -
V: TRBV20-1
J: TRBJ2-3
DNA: TGCAGTGCTAGAGATCTAGGGCTGATAGATACGCAGTATTTT
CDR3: CSARDLGLIDTQYF

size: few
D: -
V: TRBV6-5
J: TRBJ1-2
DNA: TGTGCCAGCAGTTACACGGCAGGGGAGGCGTCTAACTATGGCTACACCTTC
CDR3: CASSYTAGEASNYGYTF

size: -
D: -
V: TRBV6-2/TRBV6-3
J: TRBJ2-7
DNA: TGTGCCAGCAGTTACCCCCCTCATAGAAACTCCTACGAGCAGTACTTC
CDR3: CASSYPPHRNSYEQYF

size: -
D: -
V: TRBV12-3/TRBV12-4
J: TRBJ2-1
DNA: TGTGCCAGCAGTTTAGAGACCGCCTGGGAGTTCTTC
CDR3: CASSLETAWEFF

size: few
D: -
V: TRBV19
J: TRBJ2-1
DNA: TGTGCCAGTAAGGGGGCCGCGGGACCGGCGTTCTTC
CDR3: CASKGAAGPAFF

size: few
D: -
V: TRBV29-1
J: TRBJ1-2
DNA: TGCAGCGTTGACGCAGGGTACTATGGCTACACCTTC
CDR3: CSVDAGYYGYTF

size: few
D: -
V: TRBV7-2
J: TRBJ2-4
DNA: TGTGCCAGCAGCCGGGCTGGTTCAAACATTCAGTACTTC
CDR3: CASSRAGSNIQYF

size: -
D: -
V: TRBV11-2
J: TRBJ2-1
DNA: TGTGCCAGCCGGTTGGCCGGGACTGTCTCCTACAATGAGCAGTTCTTC
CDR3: CASRLAGTVSYNEQFF

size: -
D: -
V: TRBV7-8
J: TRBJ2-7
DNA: TGTGCCAGCAGCTTAGAGACCCCAGGCTACCTACAGGTCTACGAGCAGTACTTC
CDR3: CASSLETPGYLQVYEQYF

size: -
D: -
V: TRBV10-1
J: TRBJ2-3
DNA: TGCGCCAGCAGTGAGTGGTCTGCAGATACGCAGTATTTT
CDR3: CASSEWSADTQYF

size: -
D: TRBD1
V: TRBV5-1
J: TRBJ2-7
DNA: TGCGCCAGCAGCCTCGGACAGGGGGCGCGGGAGCAGTACTTC
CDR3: CASSLGQGAREQYF

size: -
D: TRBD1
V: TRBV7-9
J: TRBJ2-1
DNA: TGTGCCAGCAGCCGAGCAGGGGGCCAAGGGAGTGAGCAGTTCTTC
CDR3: CASSRAGGQGSEQFF

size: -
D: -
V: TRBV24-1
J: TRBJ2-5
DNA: TGTGCCACCAGTGATATCACCCAAGAGACCCAGTACTTC
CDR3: CATSDITQETQYF

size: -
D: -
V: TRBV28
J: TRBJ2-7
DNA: TGTGCCAGCAGTTCCCCAGCGGGTAGGAGCTCCTACGAGCAGTACTTC
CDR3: CASSSPAGRSSYEQYF

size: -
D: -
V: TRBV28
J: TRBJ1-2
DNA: TGTGCCAGCAGTCCTGGACAGAGAAACTATGGCTACACCTTC
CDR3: CASSPGQRNYGYTF

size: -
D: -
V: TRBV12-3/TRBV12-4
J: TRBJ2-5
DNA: TGTGCCAGCACCACGGGCGAGACCCAGTACTTC
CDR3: CASTTGETQYF

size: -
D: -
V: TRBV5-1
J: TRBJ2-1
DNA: TGCGCCAGCGGGCAGGGAGTGAATGAGCAGTTCTTC
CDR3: CASGQGVNEQFF

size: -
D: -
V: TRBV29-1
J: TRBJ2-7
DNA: TGCAGCGTTGGACAGTCCTACGAGCAGTACTTC
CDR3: CSVGQSYEQYF

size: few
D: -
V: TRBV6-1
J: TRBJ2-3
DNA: TGTGCCAGCAGTGAGCCCTATACAGATACGCAGTATTTT
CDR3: CASSEPYTDTQYF

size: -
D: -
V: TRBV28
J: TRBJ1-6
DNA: TGTGCCAGCAGCCCGGAGATCGGGGCCGGTAATTCACCCCTCCACTTT
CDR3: CASSPEIGAGNSPLHF

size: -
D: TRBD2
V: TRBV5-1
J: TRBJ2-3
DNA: TGCGCCAGCAGCTCAAGCGGGAGGATTACAGATACGCAGTATTTT
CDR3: CASSSSGRITDTQYF

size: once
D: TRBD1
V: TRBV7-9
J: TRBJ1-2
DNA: TGTGCCAGCAGCCTACTATCCGGGACAGGGTGGAATGGCTACACCTTC
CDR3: CASSLLSGTGWNGYTF

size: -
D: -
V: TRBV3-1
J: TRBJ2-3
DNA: TGTGCCAGCAGCCAAGAAACAGGCCCCACAGATACGCAGTATTTT
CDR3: CASSQETGPTDTQYF

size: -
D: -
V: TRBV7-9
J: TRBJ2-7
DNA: TGTGCCAGCAGCTGGGTTTCGGCAGAAACCTACGAGCAGTACTTC
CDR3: CASSWVSAETYEQYF

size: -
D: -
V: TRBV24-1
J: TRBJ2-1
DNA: TGTGCCACCAGTGATGAGGCGGGACACAGATACAATGAGCAGTTCTTC
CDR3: CATSDEAGHRYNEQFF

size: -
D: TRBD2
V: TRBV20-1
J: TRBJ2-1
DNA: TGCAGTGCTGGACTAGCGGGAGAATACAATGAGCAGTTCTTC
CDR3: CSAGLAGEYNEQFF

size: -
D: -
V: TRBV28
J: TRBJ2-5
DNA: TGTGCCGGCAGTACAACGGGGTTCCAAGAGACCCAGTACTTC
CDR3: CAGSTTGFQETQYF

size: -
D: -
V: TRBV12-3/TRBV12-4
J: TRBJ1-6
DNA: TGTGCCAGCAGCCACGGCCGTAATTCACCCCTCCACTTT
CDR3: CASSHGRNSPLHF

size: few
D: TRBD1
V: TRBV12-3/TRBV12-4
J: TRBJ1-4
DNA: TGTGCCAGCAGTCTACGGACAGGGAAGATAGATTATGAAAAACTGTTTTTT
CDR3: CASSLRTGKIDYEKLFF

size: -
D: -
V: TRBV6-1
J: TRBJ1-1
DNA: TGTGCCAGCACGGATACGATGAACACTGAAGCTTTCTTT
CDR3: CASTDTMNTEAFF

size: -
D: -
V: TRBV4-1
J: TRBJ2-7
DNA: TGCGCCAGCAGCCAAGTAGTTGGGCTGGGGAATGAGCAGTACTTC
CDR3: CASSQVVGLGNEQYF

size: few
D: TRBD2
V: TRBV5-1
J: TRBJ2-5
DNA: TGCGCCAGCAGCCGGGGACTAGCGGCCCAACAAGAGACCCAGTACTTC
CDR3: CASSRGLAAQQETQYF

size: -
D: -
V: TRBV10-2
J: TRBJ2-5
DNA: TGCGCCAGCACCGACCTAGCGTCACCTCAAGAGACCCAGTACTTC
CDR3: CASTDLASPQETQYF

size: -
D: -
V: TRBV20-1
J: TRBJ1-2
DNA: TGCAGTGCTAGCCCGGGGAAGGACTATGGCTACACCTTC
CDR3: CSASPGKDYGYTF

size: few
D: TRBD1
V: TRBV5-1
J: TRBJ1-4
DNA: TGCGCCAGCAGCCCTGGCACAGGGGGCTTTGAAAAACTGTTTTTT
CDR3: CASSPGTGGFEKLFF

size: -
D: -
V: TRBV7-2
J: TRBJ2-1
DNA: TGTGCCAGCAGCTTAGAGGAGCCAGCGGAATACAGCTCCTACAATGAGCAGTTCTTC
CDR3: CASSLEEPAEYSSYNEQFF

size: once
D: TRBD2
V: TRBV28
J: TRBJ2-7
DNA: TGTGCCAGCGGTGAATCGGGACTAGGTCCTTCCGAGCAGTACTTC
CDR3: CASGESGLGPSEQYF

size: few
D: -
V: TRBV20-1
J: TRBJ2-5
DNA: TGCAGTGCTCGGAACCCAGGGACCCCTCAAGAGACCCAGTACTTC
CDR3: CSARNPGTPQETQYF

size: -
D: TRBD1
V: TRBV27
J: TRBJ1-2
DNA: TGTGCCAGCAGTTCCACCGGGACAGGGAGCTATGGCTACACCTTC
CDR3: CASSSTGTGSYGYTF

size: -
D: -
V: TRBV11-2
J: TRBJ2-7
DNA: TGTGCCAGCAGCTTTCCCGGGGGTGCCGACGAGCAGTACTTC
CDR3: CASSFPGGADEQYF

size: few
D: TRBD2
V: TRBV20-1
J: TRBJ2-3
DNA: TGCAGTGCAGGCCCACCGGGACTAGCGGGCACAGATACGCAGTATTTT
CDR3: CSAGPPGLAGTDTQYF

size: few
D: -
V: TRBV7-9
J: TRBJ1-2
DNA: TGTGCCAGCAGCGACAGTAGTAACTATGGCTACACCTTC
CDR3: CASSDSSNYGYTF

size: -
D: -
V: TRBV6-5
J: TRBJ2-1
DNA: TGTGCCAGCAGTGAAACTATCTCCTACAATGAGCAGTTCTTC
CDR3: CASSETISYNEQFF